The T cell receptor (beta chain) described here comes from a study of cytomegalovirus exposure and HLA in healthy donors. Notes on the study in general: CMV antigen specificity was confirmed in vitro for three CMV-associated chains. According to the study, some 160 TCR beta chains were cytomegalovirus-associated. Most TCR sequences were uncommon, yet certain public TCRs appeared in many donors. It was found in a later analysis that first-cohort TCR clusters tended to co-occur in the 100 to 150 validation repertoires.

Note on this clone: No antigen is known for it.

CDR3 size: 15 residues. The V end was cut by 3 bases, the J end by 3 bases, with 14 bases between. CDR1 and CDR2 from the germline V gene are MNHEY and SMNVEV (reference sequence). Sequencing was performed with immunoSEQ multiplex PCR; in TCRdb, only in-frame clones are kept and a portion is missing. The sample lists over 130,000 clones, around 87% occurring once. The chain has TRBV27 and TRBJ1-2; possible D gene TRBD1, 5 bases. The sequenced sample consisted of PBMCs. This TCR derives from a man between 18 and 35 years old in good health and CMV-seropositive. The CDR3 DNA sequence: TGTGCCAGCAGTTTGCAGGGTTTTGGTGACTATGGCTACACCTTC. Amino acids: CASSLQGFGDYGYTF.